The 5 T cell receptor beta chains in this list originate from one sample, sequenced in a study of blood T cell repertoires in COVID-19. The data were produced by immunoSEQ multiplex PCR, yet TCRdb's version contains in-frame clones alone and is incomplete. The sample has roughly 280,000 clones; around 89% are singletons. The sequenced sample consisted of PBMCs or T cells enriched from blood (not recorded which). Receptor source: a woman between 18 and 29 years old who had recovered from COVID-19.

The chain couples TRBV9 to TRBJ2-2, with 7 bases matching TRBD1. Germline V gives CDR1 SGDLS, CDR2 YYNGEE. Unmatched junction bases numbered 5, after V lost 0 bases and J lost 0 bases. This CDR3 has 17 residues. The CDR3 protein is CASSVGIQGANTGELFF. DNA of the CDR3: TGTGCCAGCAGCGTAGGGATCCAGGGGGCGAACACCGGGGAGCTGTTTTTT.

This clone turned up a few times. The rearrangement joins TRBV6-4 to TRBJ1-1; the D is unclear. Trimming cost V 4 bases and J 1 base, with 13 bases left between them. From germline, CDR1 is MRHNA and CDR2 SNTAGT. CDR3 length: 15 residues. The CDR3 here is CASSVPGRENTEAFF. As DNA, the CDR3 is TGTGCCAGCAGTGTACCAGGACGGGAGAACACTGAAGCTTTCTTT.

As for this clone: Sequence at one end of the junction differs from germline and may be a read error. The genes are TRBV7-6 and TRBJ2-3; possible D gene TRBD2, 6 bases. Germline values: CDR1 SGHVS, CDR2 FNYEAQ. There are 16 residues in the CDR3. Here the CDR3 DNA reads TGTGCCAGCACCCAATCACCCGGCGGGAACACAGATACACAGTATTTT. It specifies CASTQSPGGNTDTQYF.

This clone was picked up one time. The chain employs TRBV3-1 (or the pseudogene TRBV3-2) and TRBJ1-6; D unclear. The CDR3 contains 17 residues. The germline V and J ends were trimmed by 4 bases and 0 bases, with 13 bases remaining between them. Germline assignment: CDR1 LGHDT and CDR2 YNNKEL (reference sequence). The CDR3: CASSRDLGISYNSPLHF. The CDR3 bases are TGTGCCAGCAGCCGTGACCTCGGGATCTCCTATAATTCACCCCTCCACTTT.

The chain employs TRBV21-1 and TRBJ2-7; TRBD1, the table's D call, was not compared with the DNA. TRBV21-1 is a known pseudogene. The CDR3 length is 15 residues. The CDR3 is CASSKGQGDPYEQYF. The DNA of the CDR3 is TGTGCCAGCAGCAAGGGACAGGGGGATCCCTACGAGCAGTACTTC.